A single sample is the source of the 23 T cell receptor beta chains below, sequenced in a study of blood T cell repertoires in COVID-19 (dated by TCRdb to the early 2020s). Receptors were amplified or captured by the immunoSEQ multiplex PCR assay. Sourced from immuneACCESS, this table was stored by TCRdb with only in-frame sequences that have V and J called. A share of the clones is absent; for the studies checked, an unresolved V gene accounts for under half, and the remainder has no known explanation. The sample yields under 200,000 clones; approximately 83% were counted once. Of the sample, less than 3% falls within the top ten clones. The material sequenced was peripheral blood. These receptors originate from a human donor with acute or convalescent COVID-19. The donor label of this sample is uncertain.

This chain links TRBV5-1 with TRBJ2-5; 11 bases are a match to TRBD2. The CDR3 loop spans 15 amino acids. In germline, CDR1 is SGHRS, CDR2 YFSETQ. The junction had 2 bases not matched to a gene; V was cut back by 0 bases and J by 4 bases. CDR3 protein: CASSLGLAGSETQYF. DNA of the CDR3: TGCGCCAGCAGCTTGGGACTAGCGGGGTCAGAGACCCAGTACTTC.

The rearrangement uses TRBV19 and TRBJ1-2, with 11 bases aligning to TRBD1. CDR1 LNHDA and CDR2 SQIVND come from the germline V gene (reference sequence). After removal of 4 bases from V and 4 bases from J, the junction contained 2 bases not matched to a gene. This CDR3 is built from 14 residues. In DNA form, the CDR3 reads TGTGCCAGTAGTACCGGGACAGGGGGCTATGGCTACACCTTC. It codes for CASSTGTGGYGYTF.

This clone has a handful of counts. The chain employs TRBV11-2 and TRBJ1-6, with 9 bases fitting TRBD1. The CDR3 runs 15 residues. The junction had 0 bases not matched to a gene; V was cut back by 1 base and J by 5 bases. The germline V gene has CDR1 SGHAT and CDR2 FQNNGV. The CDR3 sequence is CASSLGDRDNSPLHF. DNA of the CDR3: TGTGCCAGCAGCTTAGGGGACAGGGATAATTCACCCCTCCACTTT. The entire variable domain, with the rest obtained from reference TRBV11-2 and TRBJ1-6, is as follows: EAGVAQSPRYKIIEKRQSVAFWCNPISGHATLYWYQQILGQGPKLLIQFQNNGVVDDSQLPKDRFSAERLKGVDSTLKIQPAKLEDSAVYLCASSLGDRDNSPLHFGNGTRLTVT.

A few counts support this clone. V is TRBV3-1 (or the pseudogene TRBV3-2) and J is TRBJ1-4, with D perhaps TRBD1 (6 bases). CDR1 and CDR2 (germline): LGHDT, YNNKEL (reference sequence). The CDR3 is 15 amino acids. With 4 bases removed from V and 5 bases from J, the gap between germline ends came to 14 bases. The DNA of the CDR3 is TGTGCCAGCAGCCTCCGACAGGCCCACAATGAAAAACTGTTTTTT. Translated: CASSLRQAHNEKLFF.

This clone was found many times. This sequence joins TRBV7-2 and TRBJ1-2; TRBD1 aligns across 7 bases. Germline values: CDR1 SGHTA, CDR2 FQGNSA. The CDR3 is 15 amino acids. V trimming: 2 bases; J trimming: 7 bases; junction bases outside the gene matches: 10. CDR3 in amino acids: CASSLRGQGEGGYTF. The CDR3 coding sequence is TGTGCCAGCAGCTTACGAGGGCAGGGGGAAGGTGGCTACACCTTC.

The chain is built from TRBV29-1 and TRBJ2-5; TRBD1 matches at 9 bases. CDR1 is SQVTM and CDR2 is ANQGSEA in the germline V gene. This CDR3 comprises 13 residues. Trimming cost V 7 bases and J 2 bases; bases outside gene matches: 5. CDR3 protein: CSAPDRGQETQYF. The DNA for the CDR3 is TGCAGCGCCCCGGACAGGGGTCAAGAGACCCAGTACTTC.

The chain is built from TRBV6-1 and TRBJ1-2; a weak D match, TRBD1 (6 bases). This CDR3 has 16 residues. Trimming stripped 2 bases from V and 4 bases from J, with 17 bases between. Per germline, CDR1 MNHNS and CDR2 SASEGT. CDR3 protein: CASSEPGTGSGYGYTF. Written as DNA, the CDR3 is TGTGCCAGCAGTGAACCCGGAACAGGGTCTGGCTATGGCTACACCTTC.

The J gene is TRBJ1-1, the V gene TRBV30; tentative D call: TRBD1 (5 bases). From germline, CDR1 is GTSNPN and CDR2 SVGIG (reference sequence). V lost 7 bases and J lost 8, with 11 bases in between. The length of the CDR3 is 10 residues. CDR3 region: CAFGAREAFF. The CDR3 nucleotides are TGTGCCTTTGGGGCGCGGGAAGCTTTCTTT.

The chain employs TRBV6-2 or TRBV6-3 and TRBJ2-5; 8 bases match TRBD1. Trimming cost V 5 bases and J 3 bases; bases outside gene matches: 5. CDR3 length: 14 residues. Germline CDR1 and CDR2: MNHEY and SVGEGT. CDR3 sequence: CASSGMTGEETQYF. The CDR3 region has the DNA TGTGCCAGCAGTGGGATGACAGGGGAAGAGACCCAGTACTTC.

The chain links TRBV5-6 to TRBJ1-1; possibly TRBD1 for D (5 bases). The length of the CDR3 is 15 residues. Per the germline V gene, CDR1 is SGHDT and CDR2 is YYEEEE. The V end lost 0 bases, the J end lost 0 bases, and 9 bases lay between the germline ends. As DNA, the CDR3 is TGTGCCAGCAGCTTGGGACAGACCATGAACACTGAAGCTTTCTTT. It encodes CASSLGQTMNTEAFF.

This clone has just one count. The V call is TRBV28, the J call TRBJ2-7, with D possibly being TRBD2 (7 bases). V dropped 2 bases and J dropped 2 bases, with 10 bases sitting between them. The CDR3 sequence is 14 residues long. Looked up from germline, CDR1 is MDHEN and CDR2 is SYDVKM. The CDR3 sequence: CASSLIGGPYEQYF. CDR3 nucleotide sequence: TGTGCCAGCAGTTTAATCGGGGGGCCCTACGAGCAGTACTTC.

The chain couples TRBV7-9 to TRBJ2-1; 7 bases match TRBD1. V lost 3 bases to trimming and J lost 6 bases; unmatched junction nucleotides: 5. Germline V gene sequence: CDR1 SEHNR, CDR2 FQNEAQ (reference sequence). The CDR3 is 14 residues long. CDR3 bases: TGTGCCAGCAGCTTCAGGACAGGTAGCAATGAGCAGTTCTTC. It specifies CASSFRTGSNEQFF. Drawing the rest from reference TRBV7-9 and TRBJ2-1, the complete variable domain is DTGVSQNPRHKITKRGQNVTFRCDPISEHNRLYWYRQTLGQGPEFLTYFQNEAQLEKSRLLSDRFSAERPKGSFSTLEIQRTEQGDSAMYLCASSFRTGSNEQFFGPGTRLTVL.

The J gene is TRBJ2-1, the V gene TRBV18, with 11 bases matching TRBD2. In germline, CDR1 is KGHSH, CDR2 LQKENI. V dropped 3 bases and J dropped 8; count of bases not matched to a gene: 6. The CDR3 sequence is 15 residues long. The CDR3 spells CASSPLAGGPDEQFF. In DNA, the CDR3 is TGTGCCAGCTCACCTTTAGCGGGGGGGCCCGATGAGCAGTTCTTC.

The rearrangement uses TRBV5-5 and TRBJ1-4, with D maybe TRBD1 (5 bases). V was pared by 4 bases and J by 5 bases, with 15 bases between. The germline V gene encodes CDR1 SGHKS and CDR2 YYEKEE (reference sequence). The CDR3 is 15 residues long. The CDR3 DNA sequence: TGTGCCAGCAGCACCCCCTCGGGGGGGAATGAAAAACTGTTTTTT. Protein: CASSTPSGGNEKLFF.

The chain couples TRBV7-9 to TRBJ1-3; D might be TRBD1 (6 bases). The CDR3 extends over 16 amino acids. V was trimmed by 5 bases and J by 4 bases, leaving 18 bases between them. Germline lookup yields CDR1 SEHNR and CDR2 FQNEAQ (reference sequence). DNA of the CDR3: TGTGCCAGCAGCCCCAGCGCGTTTAGGGGGGGAAACACCATATATTTT. Its translation: CASSPSAFRGGNTIYF.

The rearrangement joins TRBV27 to TRBJ2-6; D is unclear. CDR3 length: 18 amino acids. Trimming stripped 4 bases from V and 0 bases from J, with 16 bases between. CDR1 and CDR2 (germline): MNHEY, SMNVEV (reference sequence). CDR3 amino acids: CASSSPRQAASGANVLTF. In nucleotides, the CDR3 is TGTGCCAGCAGTTCACCCCGGCAGGCCGCCTCTGGGGCCAACGTCCTGACTTTC.

The V call is TRBV5-4, the J call TRBJ1-4; 12 nucleotides agree with TRBD1. Per the germline V gene, CDR1 is SGHNT and CDR2 is YYREEE (reference sequence). The CDR3 extends over 16 amino acids. The J segment lost 6 bases and the V segment lost 4 bases, leaving 7 bases of the junction unmatched. The CDR3 spells CASSIGTGGDDEKLFF. In nucleotides, the CDR3 is TGTGCCAGCAGCATAGGGACAGGGGGCGACGATGAAAAACTGTTTTTT. Full variable domain (remainder filled in from reference TRBV5-4 and TRBJ1-4): ETGVTQSPTHLIKTRGQQVTLRCSSQSGHNTVSWYQQALGQGPQFIFQYYREEENGRGNFPPRFSGLQFPNYSSELNVNALELDDSALYLCASSIGTGGDDEKLFFGSGTQLSVL.

The rearrangement joins TRBV19 to TRBJ1-2; no reliable D call. Germline V gene lookup returns CDR1 LNHDA and CDR2 SQIVND (reference sequence). The V end was cut by 3 bases, the J end by 6 bases, with 20 bases between. This CDR3 has 16 amino acids. CDR3 sequence: CASSIRMVTVPNGYTF. The CDR3 nucleotides are TGTGCCAGTAGTATCCGAATGGTCACAGTTCCTAATGGCTACACCTTC.

The chain links TRBV5-1 to TRBJ2-1, with 12 bases matching TRBD2. CDR1 is SGHRS and CDR2 is YFSETQ in the germline V gene. After removal of 5 bases from V and 3 bases from J, the junction contained 12 bases not matched to a gene. CDR3 size: 18 residues. As DNA, the CDR3 is TGCGCCAGCAGTAGCGGGACTAGCGGGCTCTTCAACTACAATGAGCAGTTCTTC. This codes for CASSSGTSGLFNYNEQFF.

This chain connects TRBV7-8 to TRBJ1-1; perhaps TRBD1 as D (5 bases). V lost 1 base, J lost 4 bases, and 13 bases lay in between. CDR1 is SGHVS and CDR2 is FQNEAQ in the germline V gene. The CDR3 spans 15 residues. This CDR3 is CASSLEGAVGTEAFF. CDR3 DNA sequence: TGTGCCAGCAGCTTAGAAGGGGCCGTCGGCACTGAAGCTTTCTTT.

This clone was found once. The chain is built from TRBV14 and TRBJ1-1; D unresolved. V lost 3 bases, J lost 6 bases, and 8 bases lay in between. Germline assignment: CDR1 SGHDN and CDR2 FVKESK. The CDR3 runs 12 residues. The CDR3 DNA reads as TGTGCCAGCAGCCAGGCCCCGCCTGAAGCTTTCTTT. It specifies CASSQAPPEAFF.

The V gene is TRBV7-3, the J gene TRBJ2-5; 9 nucleotides align to TRBD1. Germline loops: CDR1 SGHTA, CDR2 FQGTGA. Trimming took 2 bases from V and 3 from J; bases not matched to a gene: 7. The CDR3 length is 16 residues. Here the CDR3 DNA reads TGTGCCAGCAGCTTAGGGGACCGGGACAGGGAAGAGACCCAGTACTTC. The encoded protein is CASSLGDRDREETQYF.

The chain couples TRBV7-9 to TRBJ1-5; 7 nucleotides line up with TRBD1. V gave up 0 bases and J gave up 4 bases; unmatched junction bases: 0. The CDR3 has 14 amino acids. Per the germline V gene, CDR1 is SEHNR and CDR2 is FQNEAQ (reference sequence). CDR3 DNA: TGTGCCAGCAGCTTAGCGGGACAGAATCAGCCCCAGCATTTT. Translation: CASSLAGQNQPQHF.